This record covers a single TCR beta chain. V shed 4 bases, J shed 4 bases, and the junction held 7 bases outside the gene matches. CDR1 and CDR2 (germline): SGHNT, YYREEE (reference sequence). The CDR3 covers 16 residues. The data belong to a study of blood T cell repertoires in COVID-19. For the study at large: There were acute and convalescent COVID-19 samples, and they came from the United States, Italy and Spain. Sample material is recorded as cDNA or gDNA derived from T cells, B-cell-depleted T cells, or PBMCs.

Some clones are missing from TCRdb's copy, which holds only in-frame ones; the method was immunoSEQ multiplex PCR. Here the sample spans more than 95,000 clones, 88% being singletons. The sequenced material came from peripheral blood. This sequence joins TRBV5-4 and TRBJ1-3, with 11 positions matching TRBD1. The receptor was derived from a woman older than 75 with acute or convalescent COVID-19. The CDR3 here is CASSPGQGAKGNTIYF. In DNA form, the CDR3 reads TGTGCCAGCAGCCCTGGACAGGGGGCGAAAGGAAACACCATATATTTT. The full variable domain, with the rest looked up from reference TRBV5-4 and TRBJ1-3, is ETGVTQSPTHLIKTRGQQVTLRCSSQSGHNTVSWYQQALGQGPQFIFQYYREEENGRGNFPPRFSGLQFPNYSSELNVNALELDDSALYLCASSPGQGAKGNTIYFGEGSWLTVV.